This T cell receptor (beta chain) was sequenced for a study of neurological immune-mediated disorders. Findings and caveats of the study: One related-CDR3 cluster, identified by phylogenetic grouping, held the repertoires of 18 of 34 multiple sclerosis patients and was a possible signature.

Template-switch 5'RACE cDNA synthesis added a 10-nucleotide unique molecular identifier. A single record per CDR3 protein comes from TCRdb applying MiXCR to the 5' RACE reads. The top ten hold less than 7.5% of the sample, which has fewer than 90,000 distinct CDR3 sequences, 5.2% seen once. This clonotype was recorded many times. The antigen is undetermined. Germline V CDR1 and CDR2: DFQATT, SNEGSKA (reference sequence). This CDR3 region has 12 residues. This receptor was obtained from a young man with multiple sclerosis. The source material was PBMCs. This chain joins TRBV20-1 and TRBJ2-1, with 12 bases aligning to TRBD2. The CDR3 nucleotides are TGCGGACGGACTAGCGGGAACAATGAGCAGTTCTTC. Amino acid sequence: CGRTSGNNEQFF.